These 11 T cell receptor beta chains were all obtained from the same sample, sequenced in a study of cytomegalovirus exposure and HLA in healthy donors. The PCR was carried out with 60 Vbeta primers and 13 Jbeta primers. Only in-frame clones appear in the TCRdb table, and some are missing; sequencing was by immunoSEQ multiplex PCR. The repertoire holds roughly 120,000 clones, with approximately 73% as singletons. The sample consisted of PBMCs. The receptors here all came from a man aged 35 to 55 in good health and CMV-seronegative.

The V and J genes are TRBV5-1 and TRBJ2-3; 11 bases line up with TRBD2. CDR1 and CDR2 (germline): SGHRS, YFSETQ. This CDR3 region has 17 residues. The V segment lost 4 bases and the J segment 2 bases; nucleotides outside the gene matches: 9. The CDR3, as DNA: TGCGCCAGCAGCGGGGGGGGACTAGCGGCCCCCACAGATACGCAGTATTTT. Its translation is CASSGGGLAAPTDTQYF.

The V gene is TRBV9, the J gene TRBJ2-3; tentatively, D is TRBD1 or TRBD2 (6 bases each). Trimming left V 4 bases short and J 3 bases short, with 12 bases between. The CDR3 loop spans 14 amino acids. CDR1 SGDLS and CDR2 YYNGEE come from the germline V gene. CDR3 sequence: CASSLGGGTDTQYF. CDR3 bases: TGTGCCAGCAGCCTAGGAGGGGGAACAGATACGCAGTATTTT.

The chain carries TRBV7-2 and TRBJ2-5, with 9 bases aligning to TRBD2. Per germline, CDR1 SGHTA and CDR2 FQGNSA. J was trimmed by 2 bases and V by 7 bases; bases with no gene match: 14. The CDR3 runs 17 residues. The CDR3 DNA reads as TGTGCCAGCATCACTGCTTTGGCGGGGGGGCCACAAGAGACCCAGTACTTC. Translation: CASITALAGGPQETQYF.

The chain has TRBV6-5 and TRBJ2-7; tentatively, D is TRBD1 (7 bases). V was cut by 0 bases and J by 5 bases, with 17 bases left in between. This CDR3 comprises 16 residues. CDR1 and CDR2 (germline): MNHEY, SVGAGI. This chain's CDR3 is CASSYSWRDSLNEQYF. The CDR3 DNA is TGTGCCAGCAGTTACTCGTGGAGGGACAGCCTGAACGAGCAGTACTTC.

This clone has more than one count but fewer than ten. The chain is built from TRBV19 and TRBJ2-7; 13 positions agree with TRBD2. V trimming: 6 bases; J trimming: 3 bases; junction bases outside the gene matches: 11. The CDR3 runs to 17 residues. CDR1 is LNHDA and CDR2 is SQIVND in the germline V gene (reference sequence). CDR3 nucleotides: TGTGCCAGTAGCCCCGGGACTAGCGGGGTAAAGGGCTACGAGCAGTACTTC. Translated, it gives CASSPGTSGVKGYEQYF. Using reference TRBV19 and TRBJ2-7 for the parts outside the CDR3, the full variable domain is DGGITQSPKYLFRKEGQNVTLSCEQNLNHDAMYWYRQDPGQGLRLIYYSQIVNDFQKGDIAEGYSVSREKKESFPLTVTSAQKNPTAFYLCASSPGTSGVKGYEQYFGPGTRLTVT.

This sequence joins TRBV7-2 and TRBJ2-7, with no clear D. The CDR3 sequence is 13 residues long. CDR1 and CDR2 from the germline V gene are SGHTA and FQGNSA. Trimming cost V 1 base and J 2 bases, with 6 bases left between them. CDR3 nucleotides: TGTGCCAGCAGCTTAGACAGTACCTACGAGCAGTACTTC. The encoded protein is CASSLDSTYEQYF.

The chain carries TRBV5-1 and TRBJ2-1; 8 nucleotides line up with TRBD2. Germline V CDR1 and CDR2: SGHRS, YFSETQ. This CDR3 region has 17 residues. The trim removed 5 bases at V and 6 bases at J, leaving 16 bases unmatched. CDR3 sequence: CASSSGSGRGRGNEQFF. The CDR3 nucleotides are TGCGCCAGCAGTTCCGGGTCCGGGAGGGGCCGTGGCAATGAGCAGTTCTTC. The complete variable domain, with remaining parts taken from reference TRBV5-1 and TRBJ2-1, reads KAGVTQTPRYLIKTRGQQVTLSCSPISGHRSVSWYQQTPGQGLQFLFEYFSETQRNKGNFPGRFSGRQFSNSRSEMNVSTLELGDSALYLCASSSGSGRGRGNEQFFGPGTRLTVL.

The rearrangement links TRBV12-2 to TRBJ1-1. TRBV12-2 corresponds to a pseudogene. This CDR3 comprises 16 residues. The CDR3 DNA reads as TGTGCAAGTCGCTTAGAAAGGCCGGGGTCGTATACTGAAGCTTTCTTT. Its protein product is CASRLERPGSYTEAFF.

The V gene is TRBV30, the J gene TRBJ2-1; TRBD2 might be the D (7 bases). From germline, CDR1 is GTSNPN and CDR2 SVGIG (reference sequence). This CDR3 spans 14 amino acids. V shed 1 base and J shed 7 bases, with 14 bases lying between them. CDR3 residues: CAWSGGGGVNEQFF. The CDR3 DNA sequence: TGTGCCTGGAGTGGGGGGGGCGGAGTAAATGAGCAGTTCTTC.

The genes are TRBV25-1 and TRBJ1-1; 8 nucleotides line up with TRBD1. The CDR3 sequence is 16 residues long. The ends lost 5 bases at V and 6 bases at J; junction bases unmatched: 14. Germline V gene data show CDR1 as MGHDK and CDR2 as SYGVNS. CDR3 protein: CASSRTLRGRGPEAFF. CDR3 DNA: TGTGCCAGCAGTCGCACGCTCAGGGGGCGGGGGCCTGAAGCTTTCTTT.

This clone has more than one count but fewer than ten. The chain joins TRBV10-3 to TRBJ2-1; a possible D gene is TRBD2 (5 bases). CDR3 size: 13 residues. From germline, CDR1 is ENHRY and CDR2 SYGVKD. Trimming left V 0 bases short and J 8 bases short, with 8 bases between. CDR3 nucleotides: TGTGCCATCAGTGAGTCATTCGGGGATGAGCAGTTCTTC. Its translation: CAISESFGDEQFF.